One and the same sample provided the 2 T cell receptor beta chains below, sequenced in a study of blood T cell repertoires in COVID-19. The table came from immunoSEQ multiplex PCR; TCRdb's copy has only in-frame clones and leaves some out. The sample yields 150,000 to 200,000 clones, roughly 90% seen once. Sample: PBMCs or T cells enriched from blood (not recorded which). Receptors were obtained from a woman aged 25-40 years who had recovered from COVID-19.

This clone appeared a single time. In the same sample, other DNA sequences code for this CDR3. The rearrangement uses TRBV9 and TRBJ1-5, with D perhaps TRBD1 (5 bases). There are 14 residues in the CDR3. Trimming pared 2 bases from V and 3 bases from J, leaving 9 bases between. Germline CDR1 is SGDLS and CDR2 is YYNGEE. The CDR3 loop reads CASSVGGDNQPQHF. DNA for the CDR3: TGTGCCAGCAGCGTGGGGGGAGACAATCAGCCCCAGCATTTT.

The chain has TRBV10-3 and TRBJ2-7; 7 bases map to TRBD1. Looked up from germline, CDR1 is ENHRY and CDR2 is SYGVKD. J gave up 0 bases and V 2 bases, and 4 bases lay outside the gene matches. The CDR3 extends over 15 amino acids. The CDR3 region is CAISEQTGISYEQYF. The CDR3 DNA reads as TGTGCCATCAGTGAGCAGACAGGGATCTCCTACGAGCAGTACTTC.